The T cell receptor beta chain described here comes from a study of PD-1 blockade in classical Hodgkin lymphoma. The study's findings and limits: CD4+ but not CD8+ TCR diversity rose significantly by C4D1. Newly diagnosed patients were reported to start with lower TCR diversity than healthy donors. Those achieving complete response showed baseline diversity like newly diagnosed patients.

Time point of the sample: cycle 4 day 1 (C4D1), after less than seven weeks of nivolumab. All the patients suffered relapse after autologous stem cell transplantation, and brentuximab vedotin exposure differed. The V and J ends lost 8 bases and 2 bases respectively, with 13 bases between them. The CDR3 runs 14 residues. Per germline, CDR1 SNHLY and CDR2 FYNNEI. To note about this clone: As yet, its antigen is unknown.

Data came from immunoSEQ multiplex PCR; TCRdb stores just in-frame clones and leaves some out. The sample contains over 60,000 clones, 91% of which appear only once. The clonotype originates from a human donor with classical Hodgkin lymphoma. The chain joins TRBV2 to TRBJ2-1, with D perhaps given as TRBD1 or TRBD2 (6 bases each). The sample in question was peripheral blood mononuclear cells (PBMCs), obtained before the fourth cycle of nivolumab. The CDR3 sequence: CASELGGTYNEQFF. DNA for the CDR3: TGTGCCAGCGAATTGGGGGGCACCTACAATGAGCAGTTCTTC.